This T cell receptor beta chain was identified during a study of cytomegalovirus exposure and HLA in healthy donors. Concerning this clone itself: The antigen is unknown.

The CDR3 has 15 residues. V dropped 4 bases and J dropped 6; count of bases not matched to a gene: 8. The germline CDR1 and CDR2 sequences are SEHNR and FQNEAQ (reference sequence). Profiling relied on immunoSEQ multiplex PCR, and the TCRdb table lists in-frame clones only, not all of them. The table has approximately 64,000 clones, more than 85% seen once. Study findings and constraints: Testing in vitro showed a few CMV-associated chains specific for CMV antigens. Associated with cytomegalovirus, according to the listing, were fewer than 200 TCR beta chains. The classifier reportedly diagnosed cytomegalovirus status with high specificity and sensitivity. In a later analysis, first-cohort TCR clusters were found to tend to co-occur in the roughly 120 validation repertoires.

The origin of this receptor is a woman aged 18-29 years in good health and CMV-seronegative. Sequencing input: PBMCs. The chain carries TRBV7-9 and TRBJ2-2, with 7 bases that match TRBD1. CDR3 nucleotide sequence: TGTGCCAGCAGCTCTAACAGGGGAGCCGCCGGGGAGCTGTTTTTT. Its protein product is CASSSNRGAAGELFF.